The 26 T cell receptor beta chains listed next were all sequenced from one sample in a study of blood T cell repertoires in COVID-19. Measured with immunoSEQ multiplex PCR; TCRdb has only the in-frame clones, and not every one. The data show about 260,000 clones, with about 87% seen just once and about 1.4% held by the top ten. Sequenced input: peripheral blood. All receptors come from a woman between 40 and 55 years old who had recovered from COVID-19.

A remark on this clone: One end of the junction fails to match germline, which may point to a read error. The rearrangement uses TRBV23-1 and TRBJ1-1, with D tentatively TRBD1 (5 bases). TRBV23-1 is assigned to the ORF class and has an uncertain function. This CDR3 comprises 20 residues. DNA of the CDR3: TGCGCCAGGAGTCAACTCCCAAGCCCCAGCCCCGCAGGGCCGAACACTGAAGCTTTCTTT. Amino acids: CARSQLPSPSPAGPNTEAFF.

The rearrangement uses TRBV9 and TRBJ2-3; D not certain. The CDR3 contains 15 residues. The V end lost 4 bases, the J end lost 0 bases, and 12 bases lay between the germline ends. The V gene's germline CDR1 is SGDLS and CDR2 YYNGEE. This chain's CDR3 is CASSRRPTSTDTQYF. The DNA for the CDR3 is TGTGCCAGCAGCCGGAGACCAACTAGCACAGATACGCAGTATTTT. The whole variable domain, filled in from reference TRBV9 and TRBJ2-3, reads DSGVTQTPKHLITATGQRVTLRCSPRSGDLSVYWYQQSLDQGLQFLIQYYNGEERAKGNILERFSAQQFPDLHSELNLSSLELGDSALYFCASSRRPTSTDTQYFGPGTRLTVL.

This clone appeared a single time. The chain carries TRBV3-1 (or the pseudogene TRBV3-2) and TRBJ2-7; the match to TRBD1 covers 9 bases. This CDR3 has 19 residues. Germline V gene sequence: CDR1 LGHDT, CDR2 YNNKEL (reference sequence). Unmatched junction bases numbered 18, after V lost 4 bases and J lost 2 bases. The CDR3 is CASSPAIRTGATLTYEQYF. The CDR3 DNA is TGTGCCAGCAGCCCGGCTATTAGGACAGGGGCTACCCTCACCTACGAGCAGTACTTC.

This rearrangement joins TRBV18 to TRBJ2-5; weak D call: TRBD1 (5 bases). The V end lost 3 bases, the J end lost 7 bases, and 12 bases lay between the germline ends. Germline values: CDR1 KGHSH, CDR2 LQKENI. The CDR3 is 13 residues long. CDR3 residues: CASSPQGVGTQYF. In DNA form, the CDR3 reads TGTGCCAGCTCACCCCAAGGGGTCGGGACCCAGTACTTC.

This clone was seen only once. The chain employs TRBV30 and TRBJ2-2; 8 bases are shared with TRBD1. CDR3 length: 13 residues. The ends lost 2 bases at V and 6 bases at J; junction bases unmatched: 2. The germline CDR1 and CDR2 sequences are GTSNPN and SVGIG (reference sequence). The CDR3 nucleotides read TGTGCCTGGAGTCCAGGGGGCCCCGGGGAGCTGTTTTTT. Encoded protein: CAWSPGGPGELFF.

The chain carries TRBV5-1 and TRBJ1-2, with no clear D. CDR1 is SGHRS, CDR2 YFSETQ, per germline. The CDR3 spans 14 residues. V shed 2 bases and J shed 2 bases, with 10 bases lying between them. The CDR3 loop is CASSFEGGNYGYTF. The CDR3 nucleotides are TGCGCCAGCAGCTTCGAGGGAGGGAACTATGGCTACACCTTC.

CDR3 loop: CASSMRAYGYTF. The CDR3 nucleotides read TGTGCCAGTAGTATGAGGGCCTATGGCTACACCTTC. V gene TRBV19 combines with J gene TRBJ1-2; D not resolved. The CDR3 extends over 12 amino acids. In germline, CDR1 is LNHDA, CDR2 SQIVND (reference sequence). Deletions cut 3 bases from V and 4 bases from J, with 6 bases between.

This clone came up once. V gene TRBV10-3 combines with J gene TRBJ1-1; possibly TRBD1 for D (5 bases). In germline, CDR1 is ENHRY, CDR2 SYGVKD. This CDR3 region has 14 residues. The germline V and J ends were trimmed by 0 bases and 1 base, with 6 bases remaining between them. The CDR3 nucleotides are TGTGCCATCAGTGAGTCGACAGCGAACACTGAAGCTTTCTTT. Its translation: CAISESTANTEAFF.

CDR3 nucleotides: TGTGCCAGCAGTTACTCATCCGGGAATGGAGCTTTCTTT. Encoded protein: CASSYSSGNGAFF. The chain combines TRBV6-5 with TRBJ1-1; no definite D call. The V end was cut by 0 bases, the J end by 10 bases, with 12 bases between. This CDR3 is 13 amino acids long. Germline CDR1 is MNHEY and CDR2 is SVGAGI.

The rearrangement links TRBV27 to TRBJ1-5; 11 bases map to TRBD1. This CDR3 region has 15 residues. Germline V gene sequence: CDR1 MNHEY, CDR2 SMNVEV (reference sequence). The V and J ends lost 6 bases and 1 base, in that order; junction bases with no gene match: 2. The DNA of the CDR3 is TGTGCCAGCAGGAGGGACAGGGGGAGCAATCAGCCCCAGCATTTT. It yields the protein CASRRDRGSNQPQHF.

The V and J genes are TRBV2 and TRBJ1-2; D unresolved. The germline gives CDR1 SNHLY, CDR2 FYNNEI. This CDR3 spans 13 amino acids. The ends were cut back, 11 bases at V and 2 bases at J, with 15 bases in the middle. The CDR3 DNA reads TGTGCCCGCTCGGCCGGGTGGAACTATGGCTACACCTTC. Translated: CARSAGWNYGYTF.

The chain joins TRBV11-2 to TRBJ1-2, with TRBD1 matching over 10 bases. The V gene's germline CDR1 is SGHAT and CDR2 FQNNGV. The junction had 5 bases not matched to a gene; V was cut back by 2 bases and J by 5 bases. The CDR3 extends over 15 amino acids. CDR3 coding DNA: TGTGCCAGCAGCTTACCAAGGGACAGGGGATATGGCTACACCTTC. It yields the protein CASSLPRDRGYGYTF.

The chain's CDR3 is CASSQSRSSNYGYTF. In DNA, the CDR3 is TGTGCCAGCAGCCAATCGCGAAGTTCTAACTATGGCTACACCTTC. The chain recombines TRBV3-1 (or the pseudogene TRBV3-2) with TRBJ1-2; no firm D call. Germline CDR1 LGHDT, CDR2 YNNKEL (reference sequence). V was clipped by 2 bases and J by 0 bases, with 10 bases between them. This CDR3 is built from 15 residues.

CDR3 in amino acids: CASTWGGGPYNEQFF. In nucleotides, the CDR3 is TGTGCCAGCACCTGGGGCGGGGGTCCTTACAATGAGCAGTTCTTC. The chain uses TRBV9 and TRBJ2-1, with TRBD2 matching over 7 bases. The germline CDR1 and CDR2 sequences are SGDLS and YYNGEE. The CDR3 is 15 residues long. Trimming cost V 6 bases and J 4 bases; bases outside gene matches: 10.

The rearrangement uses TRBV3-1 (or the pseudogene TRBV3-2) and TRBJ1-2; D is perhaps TRBD1 (5 bases). This CDR3 is 15 amino acids long. V was pared by 1 base and J by 0 bases, with 9 bases between. CDR1 and CDR2 (germline): LGHDT, YNNKEL (reference sequence). The CDR3 loop is CASSQGRGANYGYTF. As DNA, the CDR3 is TGTGCCAGCAGCCAAGGTCGGGGGGCTAACTATGGCTACACCTTC.

The chain links TRBV2 to TRBJ1-5, with 9 bases lining up with TRBD1. V trimming: 1 base; J trimming: 3 bases; junction bases outside the gene matches: 16. Germline V gene sequence: CDR1 SNHLY, CDR2 FYNNEI. The CDR3 sequence is 20 residues long. Here the CDR3 reads CASSEERGQGRFGDNQPQHF. DNA of the CDR3: TGTGCCAGCAGTGAAGAAAGAGGACAGGGGCGGTTTGGTGACAATCAGCCCCAGCATTTT.

This chain joins TRBV6-4 and TRBJ1-1; TRBD1 aligns across 9 bases. CDR3 size: 15 residues. Germline assignment: CDR1 MRHNA and CDR2 SNTAGT. V lost 7 bases to trimming and J lost 5 bases; unmatched junction nucleotides: 11. CDR3 sequence: CASTPLGTGWTEAFF. The CDR3 DNA is TGTGCCAGCACCCCACTAGGGACAGGGTGGACTGAAGCTTTCTTT.

V is TRBV7-2 and J is TRBJ1-2; D unclear. The germline V gene encodes CDR1 SGHTA and CDR2 FQGNSA. Trimming took off 3 bases at V and 1 base at J, with 21 bases between the two ends. The CDR3 spans 18 residues. CDR3 sequence (DNA): TGTGCCAGCAGCTTTCTTGTTCCAGCGTCCGGTTATAACTATGGCTACACCTTC. It encodes CASSFLVPASGYNYGYTF.

The chain uses TRBV5-1 and TRBJ2-7, with D possibly TRBD2 on 6 matching bases. The ends were cut back, 0 bases at V and 6 bases at J, with 13 bases in the middle. Per the germline V gene, CDR1 is SGHRS and CDR2 is YFSETQ. The CDR3 totals 14 residues. This chain's CDR3 is CASSLGRLEGEQYF. In DNA, the CDR3 is TGCGCCAGCAGCTTGGGGCGACTAGAGGGCGAGCAGTACTTC.

This clone was counted once. The rearrangement uses TRBV5-1 and TRBJ2-2; 7 positions match TRBD1. The length of the CDR3 is 19 residues. The germline CDR1 and CDR2 sequences are SGHRS and YFSETQ. With V trimmed by 3 bases and J by 3 bases, 17 bases remained unmatched. The CDR3 DNA reads as TGCGCCAGCAGCTCTATCGGTCCGCAATCAACAGGGGACACCGGGGAGCTGTTTTTT. This gives the protein CASSSIGPQSTGDTGELFF.

The V and J genes are TRBV7-9 and TRBJ1-3; D call uncertain. This CDR3 comprises 16 residues. V lost 5 bases to trimming and J lost 4 bases, with 18 bases between them. Germline CDR1 is SEHNR and CDR2 is FQNEAQ (reference sequence). CDR3 nucleotides: TGTGCCAGCAGCCCAACCGGCCCGGGGTCGGGAAACACCATATATTTT. Amino acids: CASSPTGPGSGNTIYF. The whole variable domain, filled in from reference TRBV7-9 and TRBJ1-3, reads DTGVSQNPRHKITKRGQNVTFRCDPISEHNRLYWYRQTLGQGPEFLTYFQNEAQLEKSRLLSDRFSAERPKGSFSTLEIQRTEQGDSAMYLCASSPTGPGSGNTIYFGEGSWLTVV.

CDR3 in DNA: TGTGCCAGCACCCAGGGATCTGGGAATTCACCCCTCCACTTT. Encoded protein: CASTQGSGNSPLHF. J is TRBJ1-6 and V is TRBV2; D might be TRBD1 (5 bases). The CDR3 totals 14 residues. The germline gives CDR1 SNHLY, CDR2 FYNNEI. Trimming stripped 7 bases from V and 7 bases from J, with 14 bases between.

The CDR3 sequence: CASRLTTGSHQYF. Here the CDR3 DNA reads TGTGCCAGCAGATTAACCACAGGGTCGCACCAGTACTTC. V is TRBV12-3 or TRBV12-4 and J is TRBJ2-7; the D gene is possibly TRBD1 (6 bases). The V end was cut by 6 bases, the J end by 10 bases, with 19 bases between. The CDR3 runs 13 residues.

This chain links TRBV7-6 with TRBJ2-3; maybe TRBD2 (6 bases). V was shortened by 4 bases and J by 4 bases, with 15 bases between the two germline ends. Germline CDR1 and CDR2: SGHVS and FNYEAQ. This CDR3 region has 15 residues. CDR3 DNA sequence: TGTGCCAGCAGCTCCCCCTGGGGGGTTTCAGATACGCAGTATTTT. Translated: CASSSPWGVSDTQYF.

The chain recombines TRBV30 with TRBJ1-1, with D unclear. The CDR3 is 18 residues long. Trimming took off 1 base at V and 0 bases at J, with 21 bases between the two ends. Germline V gene data show CDR1 as GTSNPN and CDR2 as SVGIG (reference sequence). The CDR3 DNA reads TGTGCCTGGAGTGCTTCGGGATGGGCCCACCCTGTGAACACTGAAGCTTTCTTT. This translates into CAWSASGWAHPVNTEAFF.

CDR3 region: CASSYSGAAYGYTF. CDR3 in DNA: TGTGCCAGCAGTTACTCGGGGGCCGCCTATGGCTACACCTTC. The rearrangement uses TRBV6-5 and TRBJ1-2; possibly TRBD1 for D (6 bases). From germline, CDR1 is MNHEY and CDR2 SVGAGI. Trimming took 0 bases from V and 4 from J, leaving 9 bases between them. The length of the CDR3 is 14 residues.